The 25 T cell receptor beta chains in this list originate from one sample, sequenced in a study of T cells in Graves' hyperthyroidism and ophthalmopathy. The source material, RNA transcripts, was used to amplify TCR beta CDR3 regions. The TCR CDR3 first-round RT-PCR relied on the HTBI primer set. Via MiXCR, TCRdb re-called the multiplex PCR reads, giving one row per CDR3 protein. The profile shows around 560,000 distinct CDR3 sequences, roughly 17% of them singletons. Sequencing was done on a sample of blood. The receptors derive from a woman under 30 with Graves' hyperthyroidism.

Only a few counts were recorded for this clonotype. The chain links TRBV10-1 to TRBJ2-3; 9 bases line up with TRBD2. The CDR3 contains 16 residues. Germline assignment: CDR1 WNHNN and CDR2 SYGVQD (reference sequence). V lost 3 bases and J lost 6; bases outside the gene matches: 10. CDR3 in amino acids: CASSDGERGAGDTQYF. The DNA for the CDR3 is TGCGCCAGCAGTGATGGAGAGCGGGGGGCAGGGGATACGCAGTATTTT.

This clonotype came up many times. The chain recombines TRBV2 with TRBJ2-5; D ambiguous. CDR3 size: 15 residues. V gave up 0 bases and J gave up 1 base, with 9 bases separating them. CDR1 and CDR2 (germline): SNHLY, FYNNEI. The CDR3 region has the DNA TGTGCCAGCAGTGAAGCGGACGATCCCCAAGAGACCCAGTACTTC. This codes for CASSEADDPQETQYF.

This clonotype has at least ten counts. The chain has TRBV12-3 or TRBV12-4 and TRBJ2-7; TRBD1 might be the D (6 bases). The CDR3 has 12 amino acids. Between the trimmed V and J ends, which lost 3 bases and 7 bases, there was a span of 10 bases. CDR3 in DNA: TGTGCCAGCAGTTTCATAGGGGGAGAGCAGTACTTC. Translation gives CASSFIGGEQYF.

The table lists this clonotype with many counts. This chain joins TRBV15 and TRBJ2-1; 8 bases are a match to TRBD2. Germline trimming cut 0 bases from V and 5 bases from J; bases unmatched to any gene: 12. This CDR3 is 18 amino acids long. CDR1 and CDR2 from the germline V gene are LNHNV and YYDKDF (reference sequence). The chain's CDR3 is CATSRDAPSGSRDNEQFF. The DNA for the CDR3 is TGTGCCACCAGCAGAGATGCGCCCAGCGGGAGCAGAGACAATGAGCAGTTCTTC.

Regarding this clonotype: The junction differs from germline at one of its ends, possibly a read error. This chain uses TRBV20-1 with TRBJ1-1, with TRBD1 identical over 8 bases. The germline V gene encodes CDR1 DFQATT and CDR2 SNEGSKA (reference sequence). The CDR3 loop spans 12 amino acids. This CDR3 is CSARDRGTEAFF. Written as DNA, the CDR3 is TGCAGTGCTCGAGACAGGGGCACTGAAGCTTTCTTT.

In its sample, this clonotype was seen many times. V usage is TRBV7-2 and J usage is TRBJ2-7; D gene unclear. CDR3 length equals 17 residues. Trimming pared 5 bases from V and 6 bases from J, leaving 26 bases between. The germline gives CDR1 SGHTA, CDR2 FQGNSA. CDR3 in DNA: TGTGCCAGCAGCCCTGCCGGTCTTAGGTTTCGCCACGTCGAGCAGTACTTC. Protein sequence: CASSPAGLRFRHVEQYF.

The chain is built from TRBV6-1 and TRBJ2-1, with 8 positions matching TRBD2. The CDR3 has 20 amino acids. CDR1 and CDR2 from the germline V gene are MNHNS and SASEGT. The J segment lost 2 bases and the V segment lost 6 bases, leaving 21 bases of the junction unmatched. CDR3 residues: CASSNSRTQAGGLPYNEQFF. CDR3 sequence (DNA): TGTGCCAGCAGCAACAGCCGGACTCAGGCGGGGGGCCTCCCCTACAATGAGCAGTTCTTC.

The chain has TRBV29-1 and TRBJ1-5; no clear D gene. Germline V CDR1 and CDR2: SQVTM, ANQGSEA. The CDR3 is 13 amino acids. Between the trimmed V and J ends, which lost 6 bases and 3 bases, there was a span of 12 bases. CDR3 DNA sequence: TGCAGCGTGAGGGTGAATGTCAATCAGCCCCAGCATTTT. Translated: CSVRVNVNQPQHF.

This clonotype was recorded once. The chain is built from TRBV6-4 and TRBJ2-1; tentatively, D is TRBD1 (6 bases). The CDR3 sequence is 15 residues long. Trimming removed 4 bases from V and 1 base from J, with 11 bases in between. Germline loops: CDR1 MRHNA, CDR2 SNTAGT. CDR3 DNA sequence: TGTGCCAGCAGTGCCGTAACAGGGTCCTACAATGAGCAGTTCTTC. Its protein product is CASSAVTGSYNEQFF.

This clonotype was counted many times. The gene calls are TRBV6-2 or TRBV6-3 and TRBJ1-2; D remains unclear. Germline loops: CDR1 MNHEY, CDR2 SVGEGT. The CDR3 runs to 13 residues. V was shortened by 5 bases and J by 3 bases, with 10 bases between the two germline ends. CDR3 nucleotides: TGTGCCAGCAGTAGCGACGGCCACTATGGCTACACCTTC. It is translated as CASSSDGHYGYTF.

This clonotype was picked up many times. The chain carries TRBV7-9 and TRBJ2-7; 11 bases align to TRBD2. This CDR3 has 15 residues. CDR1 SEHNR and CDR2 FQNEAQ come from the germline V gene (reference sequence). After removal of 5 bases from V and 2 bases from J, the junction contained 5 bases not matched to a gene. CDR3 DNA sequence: TGTGCCAGCAGCCCCAGACTAGCGGGGCCCTACGAGCAGTACTTC. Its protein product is CASSPRLAGPYEQYF.

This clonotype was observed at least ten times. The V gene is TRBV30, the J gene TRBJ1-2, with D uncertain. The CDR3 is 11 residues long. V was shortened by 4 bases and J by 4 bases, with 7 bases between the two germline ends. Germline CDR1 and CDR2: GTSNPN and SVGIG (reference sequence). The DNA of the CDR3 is TGTGCCTGGACCCGACTCTATGGCTACACCTTC. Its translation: CAWTRLYGYTF. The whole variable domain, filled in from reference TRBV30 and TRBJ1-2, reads SQTIHQWPATLVQPVGSPLSLECTVEGTSNPNLYWYRQAAGRGLQLLFYSVGIGQISSEVPQNLSASRPQDRQFILSSKKLLLSDSGFYLCAWTRLYGYTFGSGTRLTVV.

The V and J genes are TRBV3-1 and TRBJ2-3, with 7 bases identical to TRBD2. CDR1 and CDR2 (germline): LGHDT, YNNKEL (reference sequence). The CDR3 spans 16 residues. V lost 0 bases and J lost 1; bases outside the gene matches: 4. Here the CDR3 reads CASSQDMSGGTDTQYF. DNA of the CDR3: TGTGCCAGCAGCCAAGATATGAGCGGGGGCACAGATACGCAGTATTTT.

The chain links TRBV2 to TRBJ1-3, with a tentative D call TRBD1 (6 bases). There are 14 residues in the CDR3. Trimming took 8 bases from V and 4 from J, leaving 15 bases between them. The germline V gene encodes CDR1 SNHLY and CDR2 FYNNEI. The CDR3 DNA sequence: TGTGCCAGCGGGGCGGGGGCGCCGGGAAACACCATATATTTT. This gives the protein CASGAGAPGNTIYF.

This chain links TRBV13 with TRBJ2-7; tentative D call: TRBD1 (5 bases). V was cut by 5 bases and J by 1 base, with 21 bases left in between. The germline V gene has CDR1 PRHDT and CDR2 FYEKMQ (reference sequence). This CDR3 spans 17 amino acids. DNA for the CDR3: TGTGCCAGCAGCCAGGGATTGCTTGGGGTGACGTCCTACGAGCAGTACTTC. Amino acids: CASSQGLLGVTSYEQYF.

CDR3 loop: CASSHPPSGGAVYF. CDR3 in DNA: TGTGCCAGCAGCCACCCCCCCTCTGGGGGGGCCGTATATTTT. The chain recombines TRBV9 with TRBJ1-3; maybe TRBD1 (6 bases). The germline V and J ends were trimmed by 4 bases and 14 bases, with 22 bases remaining between them. The CDR3 is made up of 14 amino acids. The germline gives CDR1 SGDLS, CDR2 YYNGEE.

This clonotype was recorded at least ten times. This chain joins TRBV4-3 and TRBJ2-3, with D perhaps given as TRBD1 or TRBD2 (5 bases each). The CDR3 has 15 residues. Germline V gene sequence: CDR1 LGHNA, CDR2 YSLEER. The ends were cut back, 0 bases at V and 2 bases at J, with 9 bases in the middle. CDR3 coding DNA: TGCGCCAGCAGCCAAGACGCAGGGACCACAGATACGCAGTATTTT. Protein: CASSQDAGTTDTQYF.

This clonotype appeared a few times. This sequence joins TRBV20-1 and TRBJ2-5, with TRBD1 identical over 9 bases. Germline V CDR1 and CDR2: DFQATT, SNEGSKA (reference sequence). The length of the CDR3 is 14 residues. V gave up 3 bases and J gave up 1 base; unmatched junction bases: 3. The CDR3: CSARGDRAQETQYF. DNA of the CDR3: TGCAGTGCTAGGGGGGACAGGGCCCAAGAGACCCAGTACTTC.

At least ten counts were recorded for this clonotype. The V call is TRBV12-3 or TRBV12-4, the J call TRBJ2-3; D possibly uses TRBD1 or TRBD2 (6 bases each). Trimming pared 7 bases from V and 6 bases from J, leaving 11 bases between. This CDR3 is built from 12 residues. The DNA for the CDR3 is TGTGCCAGCACCAAAGGGGGGGATACGCAGTATTTT. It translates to CASTKGGDTQYF.

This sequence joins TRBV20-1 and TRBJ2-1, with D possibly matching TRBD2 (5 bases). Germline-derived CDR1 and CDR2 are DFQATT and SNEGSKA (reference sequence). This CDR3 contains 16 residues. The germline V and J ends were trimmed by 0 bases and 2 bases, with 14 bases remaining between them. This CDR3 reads CSARDVLAGAYNEQFF. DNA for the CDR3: TGCAGTGCTAGAGACGTTCTGGCGGGCGCCTACAATGAGCAGTTCTTC.

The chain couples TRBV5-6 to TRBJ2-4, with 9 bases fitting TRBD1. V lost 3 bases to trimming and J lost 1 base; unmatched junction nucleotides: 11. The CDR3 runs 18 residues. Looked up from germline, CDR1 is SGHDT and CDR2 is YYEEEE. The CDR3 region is CASSSFRDRVLAKNIQYF. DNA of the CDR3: TGTGCCAGCAGCTCCTTCCGGGACAGGGTTTTGGCCAAAAACATTCAGTACTTC.

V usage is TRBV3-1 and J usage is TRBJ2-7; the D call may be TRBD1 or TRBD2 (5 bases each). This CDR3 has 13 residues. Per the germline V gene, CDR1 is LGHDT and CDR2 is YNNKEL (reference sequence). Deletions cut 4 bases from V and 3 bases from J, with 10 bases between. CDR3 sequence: CASSPEGSYEQYF. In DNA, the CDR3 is TGTGCCAGCAGCCCAGAGGGGAGCTACGAGCAGTACTTC.

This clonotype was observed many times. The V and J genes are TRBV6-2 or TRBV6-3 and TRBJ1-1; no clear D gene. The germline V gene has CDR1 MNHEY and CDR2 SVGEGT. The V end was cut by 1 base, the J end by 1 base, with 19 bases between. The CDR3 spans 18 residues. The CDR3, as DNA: TGTGCCAGCAGTTACTTGTTTGGCGTTGCAGGCGGGAACACTGAAGCTTTCTTT. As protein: CASSYLFGVAGGNTEAFF.

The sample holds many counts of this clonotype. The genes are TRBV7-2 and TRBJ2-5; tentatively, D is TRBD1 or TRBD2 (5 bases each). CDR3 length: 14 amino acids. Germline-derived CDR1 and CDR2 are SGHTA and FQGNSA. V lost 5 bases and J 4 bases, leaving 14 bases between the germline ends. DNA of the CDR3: TGTGCCAGCAGCCTCGGGACCGCGGGAGAGACCCAGTACTTC. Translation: CASSLGTAGETQYF.

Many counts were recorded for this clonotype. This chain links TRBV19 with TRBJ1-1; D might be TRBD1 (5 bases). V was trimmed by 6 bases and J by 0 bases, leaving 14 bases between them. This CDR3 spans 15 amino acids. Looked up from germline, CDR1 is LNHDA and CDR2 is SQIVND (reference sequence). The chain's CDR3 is CASRSQTVMNTEAFF. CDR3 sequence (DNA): TGTGCCAGTAGGTCACAGACAGTAATGAACACTGAAGCTTTCTTT.